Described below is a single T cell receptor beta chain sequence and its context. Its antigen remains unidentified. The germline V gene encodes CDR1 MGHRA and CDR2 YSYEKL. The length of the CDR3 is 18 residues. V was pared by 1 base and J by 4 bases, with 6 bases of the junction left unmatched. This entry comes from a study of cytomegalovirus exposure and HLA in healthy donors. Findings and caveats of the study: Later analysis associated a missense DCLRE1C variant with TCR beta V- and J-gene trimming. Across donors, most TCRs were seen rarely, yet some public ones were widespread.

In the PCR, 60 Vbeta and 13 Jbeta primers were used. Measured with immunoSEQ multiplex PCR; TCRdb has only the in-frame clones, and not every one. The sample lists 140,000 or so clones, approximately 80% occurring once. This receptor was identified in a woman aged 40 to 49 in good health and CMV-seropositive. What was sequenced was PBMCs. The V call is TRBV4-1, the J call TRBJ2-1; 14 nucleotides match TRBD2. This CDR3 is CASSQATSGGAVYNEQFF. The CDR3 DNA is TGCGCCAGCAGCCAAGCGACTAGCGGGGGGGCCGTATACAATGAGCAGTTCTTC.